These T cell receptor beta chains were read from a single sample in a study of molecular identifiers for immune sequencing clone quantification. TCRdb re-called the PCR reads through MiXCR, storing one row per CDR3 protein. The sample shows some 65,000 distinct CDR3 sequences, around a sixth of them seen only once. What was sequenced was naive CD8+ T cells from blood, with Jurkat cell RNA spiked in. These TCRs come from a human donor in good health. Some libraries in this study had Jurkat cell RNA spiked in. Both conserved end residues are part of each CDR3. D genes are given only for firm matches. The size of a clone is reported for some rows only, either as once, few or many, or as a class for expanded clones.

D,V,J,size,CDR3,DNA
.,TRBV5-6,TRBJ1-1,many,CASSLAGGRAFF,TGTGCCAGCAGCTTGGCGGGGGGCCGAGCTTTCTTT
.,TRBV20-1,TRBJ2-2,many,CSASPLVTGELFF,TGCAGTGCTAGTCCGCTAGTTACCGGGGAGCTGTTTTTT
.,TRBV7-9,TRBJ2-2,.,CASSLALPGELFF,TGTGCCAGCAGCCTCGCCTTGCCCGGGGAGCTGTTTTTT
.,TRBV30,TRBJ1-2,many,CAWENRTVYGYTF,TGTGCCTGGGAAAATCGGACAGTCTATGGCTACACCTTC
.,TRBV27,TRBJ2-7,many,CASSYGAAYEQYF,TGTGCCAGCAGCTATGGGGCCGCCTACGAGCAGTACTTC
TRBD2,TRBV20-1,TRBJ2-7,many,CSAKGRAGDYEQYF,TGCAGTGCTAAAGGGCGCGCGGGAGACTACGAGCAGTACTTC
TRBD2,TRBV7-9,TRBJ2-5,few,CASSSGGSGTQETQYF,TGTGCCAGCAGCTCCGGGGGGAGCGGGACCCAAGAGACCCAGTACTTC
.,TRBV19,TRBJ1-2,many,CASSTDPSGIPYGYTF,TGTGCCAGTAGTACAGATCCTTCGGGTATTCCCTATGGCTACACCTTC
.,TRBV5-5,TRBJ2-1,.,CASSGGSGNKGNEQFF,TGTGCCAGCAGCGGAGGTAGCGGAAATAAGGGAAATGAGCAGTTCTTC
.,TRBV9,TRBJ2-7,few,CASSATPGTAYEQYF,TGTGCCAGCAGCGCAACCCCCGGGACGGCCTACGAGCAGTACTTC
TRBD1,TRBV12-3/TRBV12-4,TRBJ1-2,few,CASSPGQGYGYTF,TGTGCCAGCAGTCCGGGACAGGGGTATGGCTACACCTTC
.,TRBV11-3,TRBJ2-3,.,CASSLDFSEDTQYF,TGTGCCAGCAGCTTAGATTTTTCCGAGGATACGCAGTATTTT
.,TRBV6-2/TRBV6-3,TRBJ2-1,few,CASSLARGREWNEQFF,TGTGCCAGCAGCTTGGCCCGGGGGCGGGAGTGGAATGAGCAGTTCTTC
.,TRBV10-3,TRBJ1-1,many,CAISAQLNTEAFF,TGTGCCATCAGTGCCCAGCTGAACACTGAAGCTTTCTTT
.,TRBV4-1,TRBJ2-1,few,CASSAGTKSPYNEQFF,TGCGCCAGCTCCGCCGGGACGAAGAGCCCCTACAATGAGCAGTTCTTC
TRBD1,TRBV7-6,TRBJ1-4,.,CASSNGDRVFSNEKLFF,TGTGCCAGCAGCAATGGGGACAGGGTTTTTTCTAATGAAAAACTGTTTTTT
TRBD2,TRBV29-1,TRBJ2-3,many,CSVESGSEDTQYF,TGCAGCGTTGAGAGCGGGAGCGAGGATACGCAGTATTTT
.,TRBV7-9,TRBJ1-5,many,CASSLEGLGNQPQHF,TGTGCCAGCAGCTTAGAGGGCCTGGGCAATCAGCCCCAGCATTTT
.,TRBV20-1,TRBJ1-6,few,CSTTGSPLHF,TGCAGTACCACGGGTTCACCCCTCCACTTT
.,TRBV4-2,TRBJ2-7,many,CASSQGTGGSYEQYF,TGTGCCAGCAGCCAAGGAACAGGAGGCTCCTACGAGCAGTACTTC
.,TRBV4-1,TRBJ2-3,medium-sized,CASSQVVTDTQYF,TGCGCCAGCAGCCAAGTCGTGACAGATACGCAGTATTTT
.,TRBV2,TRBJ1-1,many,CASSEWRTEAFF,TGTGCCAGCAGTGAATGGAGGACTGAAGCTTTCTTT
TRBD2,TRBV7-2,TRBJ2-7,many,CASSFGGAYEQYF,TGTGCCAGCAGCTTCGGGGGGGCCTACGAGCAGTACTTC
.,TRBV11-3,TRBJ2-6,few,CASSPILTGPLGANVLTF,TGTGCCAGCAGCCCGATTCTGACAGGACCCCTTGGGGCCAACGTCCTGACTTTC
.,TRBV12-3/TRBV12-4,TRBJ2-5,many,CASSLGGLETQYF,TGTGCCAGCAGTCTCGGGGGTCTGGAGACCCAGTACTTC
.,TRBV7-2,TRBJ2-1,.,CAGSLGGTSYNEQSF,TGTGCCGGCAGCTTAGGAGGGACCTCCTACAATGAGCAGTCCTTC
.,TRBV6-5,TRBJ2-7,many,CASSPGTEQYF,TGTGCCAGCAGCCCTGGAACTGAGCAGTACTTC
.,TRBV5-5,TRBJ2-3,many,CASSLPSPSDTTDTQYF,TGTGCCAGCAGCTTGCCCTCCCCCTCGGACACGACAGATACGCAGTATTTT
.,TRBV19,TRBJ1-5,.,CASSPLGGGRPQHF,TGTGCCAGTAGTCCCTTAGGAGGGGGTCGGCCCCAGCATTTT
.,TRBV11-2,TRBJ2-3,many,CASSLFIGLSTDTQYF,TGTGCCAGCAGCTTATTCATCGGACTTAGCACAGATACGCAGTATTTT
.,TRBV27,TRBJ2-3,many,CASSFTSSSDTQYF,TGTGCCAGCAGTTTTACTAGCAGTTCAGATACGCAGTATTTT
.,TRBV6-6,TRBJ2-1,few,CASSDYFDVSGLYNEQFF,TGTGCCAGCAGTGACTATTTTGACGTGTCAGGGTTATACAATGAGCAGTTCTTC
.,TRBV25-1,TRBJ2-7,many,CASYGVTIDEQYF,TGTGCCAGCTACGGAGTAACGATCGACGAGCAGTACTTC
.,TRBV19,TRBJ1-5,many,CASSIDLTAWVPQHF,TGTGCCAGTAGTATAGATCTGACAGCCTGGGTGCCCCAGCATTTT
.,TRBV20-1,TRBJ2-3,many,CSAPGVSRTDTQYF,TGCAGTGCACCCGGGGTCTCTCGCACAGATACGCAGTATTTT
.,TRBV7-9,TRBJ2-3,many,CASSSGDSQWDTQYF,TGTGCCAGCAGCTCGGGGGACAGCCAGTGGGATACGCAGTATTTT
TRBD2,TRBV28,TRBJ2-5,many,CASSYWGGRQETQYF,TGTGCCAGCAGTTACTGGGGCGGGAGACAGGAGACCCAGTACTTC
.,TRBV9,TRBJ1-3,many,CASRPDTGNTIYF,TGTGCCAGCAGGCCGGACACTGGAAACACCATATATTTT
TRBD1,TRBV20-1,TRBJ2-7,many,CSAGDSTYEQYF,TGCAGTGCTGGGGACAGCACCTACGAGCAGTACTTC
.,TRBV11-3,TRBJ2-1,.,CASHFERSSYNEQFF,TGTGCCAGCCATTTCGAGAGAAGCTCCTACAATGAGCAGTTCTTC
.,TRBV27,TRBJ1-1,.,CASSSGWTETFF,TGTGCCAGCAGTTCCGGGTGGACTGAAACTTTCTTT
TRBD2,TRBV27,TRBJ2-7,.,CASSFLGAGLESYEQYF,TGTGCCAGCAGTTTTCTGGGTGCGGGACTAGAATCCTACGAGCAGTACTTC
.,TRBV27,TRBJ2-7,many,CASSLFSGAGEQYF,TGTGCCAGCAGTTTATTTTCGGGGGCTGGAGAGCAGTACTTC
.,TRBV14,TRBJ2-1,.,CASCQLAEASYNEQFF,TGTGCCAGCTGCCAATTAGCGGAAGCCTCCTACAATGAGCAGTTCTTC
.,TRBV10-3,TRBJ2-1,.,CAISDGQGYNEQFF,TGTGCCATCAGTGATGGGCAGGGATACAATGAGCAGTTCTTC
TRBD1,TRBV29-1,TRBJ2-6,many,CSVEVGEGGPGANVLTF,TGCAGCGTTGAGGTCGGGGAAGGGGGCCCTGGGGCCAACGTCCTGACTTTC
.,TRBV13,TRBJ2-4,many,CASSLGSYETKNIQYF,TGTGCCAGCAGCTTAGGCTCGTACGAGACCAAAAACATTCAGTACTTC
.,TRBV28,TRBJ1-4,many,CASTDPAGVPNEKLFF,TGTGCCAGCACCGATCCCGCGGGAGTTCCTAATGAAAAACTGTTTTTT
.,TRBV6-1,TRBJ2-5,.,CASSELTRETQYF,TGTGCCAGCAGTGAATTAACCCGAGAGACCCAGTACTTC
TRBD1,TRBV12-3/TRBV12-4,TRBJ1-2,few,CASSLDRGPQGRGYTF,TGTGCCAGCAGCCTAGACAGGGGACCTCAAGGACGGGGCTACACCTTC
.,TRBV7-9,TRBJ1-4,many,CASSSHGGDEKLFF,TGTGCCAGCAGCTCCCATGGAGGGGATGAAAAACTGTTTTTT
TRBD1,TRBV5-3,TRBJ2-3,many,CARSPDRDLFTDTQYF,TGTGCCAGAAGCCCCGACAGGGATTTATTTACAGATACGCAGTATTTT
TRBD1,TRBV7-7,TRBJ1-1,.,CASSLTPGQGVEVTEAFF,TGTGCTAGCAGCTTAACACCGGGACAGGGGGTTGAGGTCACTGAAGCTTTCTTT
.,TRBV27,TRBJ2-7,.,CASRVAEFTYEQYF,TGTGCCAGCAGAGTCGCGGAGTTCACCTACGAGCAGTACTTC
.,TRBV3-1,TRBJ2-1,few,CASSLELQYPSYNEQFF,TGTGCCAGCAGCCTGGAGTTACAGTACCCTTCCTACAATGAGCAGTTCTTC